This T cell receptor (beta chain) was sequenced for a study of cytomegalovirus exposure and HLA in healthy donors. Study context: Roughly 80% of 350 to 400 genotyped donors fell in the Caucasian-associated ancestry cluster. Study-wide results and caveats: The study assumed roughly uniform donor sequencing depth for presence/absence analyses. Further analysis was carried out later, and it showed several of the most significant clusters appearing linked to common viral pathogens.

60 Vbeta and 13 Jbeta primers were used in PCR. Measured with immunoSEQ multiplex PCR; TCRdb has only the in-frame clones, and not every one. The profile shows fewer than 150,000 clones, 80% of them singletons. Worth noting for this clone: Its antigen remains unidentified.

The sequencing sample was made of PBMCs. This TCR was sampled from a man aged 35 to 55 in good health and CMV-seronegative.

The CDR3 reads CASSSGLDRETQYF. DNA for the CDR3: TGCGCCAGCAGCTCGGGACTAGACAGGGAGACCCAGTACTTC. V is TRBV5-1 and J is TRBJ2-5; 8 nucleotides agree with TRBD2. This CDR3 comprises 14 residues. J gave up 5 bases and V 3 bases, and 6 bases lay outside the gene matches. CDR1 and CDR2 (germline): SGHRS, YFSETQ.